This TCR beta chain originates from a study of CD8+ T cells in alopecia areata. Across the study: Tofacitinib ran 6 to 18 months, followed by 6 months off drug. Study-level points and caveats: Researchers report lesional scalp, most notably alopecia totalis/universalis, outstripped normal scalp in clonality. Under tofacitinib, fewer expanded CD8+ clones appeared among the top 100 scalp clones.

Deletions cut 7 bases from V and 7 bases from J, with 10 bases between. The CDR3 totals 11 residues. Germline lookup yields CDR1 MGHDK and CDR2 SYGVNS. Treatment described: oral pan-JAK inhibitor, 5-10 mg twice daily. In each case, RNA was isolated and then reverse transcribed into cDNA as the sequencing template. Sequencing was performed with immunoSEQ multiplex PCR; in TCRdb, only in-frame clones are kept and a portion is missing. This table has 150,000 or so clones, about three fifths appearing once. Notes on this clone: Antigen specificity is unknown.

The V call is TRBV25-1, the J call TRBJ1-1, with D unclear. The starting material was CD4+ T cells sorted from blood, obtained at week 4, from a patient treated with tofacitinib. The clonotype was recovered from a human donor with alopecia areata. The CDR3 DNA reads as TGTGCCAGCAACGAGGGCGGTGAAGCTTTCTTT. As protein: CASNEGGEAFF.